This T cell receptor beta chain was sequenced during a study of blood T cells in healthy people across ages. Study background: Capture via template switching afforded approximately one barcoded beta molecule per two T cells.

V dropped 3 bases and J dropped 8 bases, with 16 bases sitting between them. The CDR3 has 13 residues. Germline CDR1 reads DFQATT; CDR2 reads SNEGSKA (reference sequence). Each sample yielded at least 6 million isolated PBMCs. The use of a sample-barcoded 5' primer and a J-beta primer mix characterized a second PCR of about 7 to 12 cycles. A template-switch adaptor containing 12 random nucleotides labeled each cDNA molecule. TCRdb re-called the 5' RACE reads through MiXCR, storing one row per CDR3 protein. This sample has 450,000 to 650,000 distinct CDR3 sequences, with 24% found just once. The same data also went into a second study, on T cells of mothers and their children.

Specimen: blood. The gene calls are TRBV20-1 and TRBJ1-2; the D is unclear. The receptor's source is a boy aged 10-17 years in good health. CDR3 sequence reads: CSARLAGPRGYTF. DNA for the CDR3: TGCAGTGCTAGGCTCGCAGGCCCCAGGGGCTACACCTTC.